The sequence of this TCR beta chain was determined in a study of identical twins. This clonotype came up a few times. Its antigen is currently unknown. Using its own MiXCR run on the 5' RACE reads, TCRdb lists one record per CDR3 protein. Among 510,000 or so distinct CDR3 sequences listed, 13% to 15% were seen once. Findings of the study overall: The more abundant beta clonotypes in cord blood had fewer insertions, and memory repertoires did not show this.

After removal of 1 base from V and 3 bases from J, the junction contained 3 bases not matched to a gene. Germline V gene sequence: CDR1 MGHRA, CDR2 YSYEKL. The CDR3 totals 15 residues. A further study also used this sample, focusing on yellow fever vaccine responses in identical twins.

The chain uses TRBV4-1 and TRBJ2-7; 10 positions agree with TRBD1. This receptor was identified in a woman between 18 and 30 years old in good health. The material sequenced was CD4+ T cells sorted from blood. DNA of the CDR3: TGCGCCAGCAGCCAAGTGACAGGGGGCAACTACGAGCAGTACTTC. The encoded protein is CASSQVTGGNYEQYF.